One sample yielded the 9 T cell receptor beta chains listed below, sequenced in a study of tumor and adjacent non-tumor tissue in lung cancer. Three rounds of nested PCR, following a modified ARM-PCR protocol, produced the TCRbeta library. Via MiXCR, TCRdb re-called the multiplex PCR reads, giving one row per CDR3 protein. The profile shows 200,000 to 250,000 distinct CDR3 sequences, 71% of them singletons. The template was RNA from unsorted bulk tissue. Sequenced input: lung tumor tissue. The receptors come from a man between 60 and 75 years old with non-small cell lung cancer.

A note on this clonotype: A much larger clone lies one base from this, so it may be a read error. This CDR3 is missing its conserved last phenylalanine or tryptophan, likely due to a read error. The genes are TRBV11-3 and TRBJ2-7; D assignment may be TRBD1 or TRBD2 (5 bases each). The CDR3 is 14 amino acids. CDR1 is SGHNT, CDR2 YENEEA, per germline. V was cut by 1 base and J by 4 bases, with 11 bases left in between. The CDR3 region has the DNA TGTGCCAGCAGCTTAGTGCAGGGACCTTACGAGCAGTACATC. It specifies CASSLVQGPYEQYI.

This clonotype was observed a few times. The V call is TRBV30, the J call TRBJ1-5; D gene unclear. V dropped 0 bases and J dropped 9 bases, with 15 bases sitting between them. The CDR3 runs 14 residues. Looked up from germline, CDR1 is GTSNPN and CDR2 is SVGIG (reference sequence). The CDR3 spells CAWSVGPGSGPQHF. The CDR3, as DNA: TGTGCCTGGAGTGTGGGTCCCGGGAGTGGGCCCCAGCATTTT.

The chain is built from TRBV6-2 or TRBV6-3 and TRBJ2-1; 7 nucleotides match TRBD1. Germline assignment: CDR1 MNHEY and CDR2 SVGEGT. The CDR3 is 13 residues long. V shed 7 bases, J shed 8 bases, and the junction held 8 bases outside the gene matches. The CDR3 coding sequence is TGTGCCAGCAAGCTCACAGGGGTCGATGAGCAGTTCTTC. Translation gives CASKLTGVDEQFF.

A note on this clonotype: The CDR3 ends on some other residue instead of the conserved phenylalanine or tryptophan, so this is likely a read error. The limits of the CDR3 on the DNA are not certain, so only TCRdb's listed CDR3 is given. The gene calls are TRBV20-1 and TRBJ2-1; the D call TRBD2 from the table was never checked on the DNA. The CDR3 has 14 residues if both end residues are counted. CDR1 is DFQATT, CDR2 SNEGSKA, per germline (reference sequence). The chain's CDR3 is CSARALADFNEHFS.

The chain carries TRBV4-3 and TRBJ1-2; 9 nucleotides line up with TRBD1. J was trimmed by 13 bases and V by 1 base; bases with no gene match: 19. The germline V gene encodes CDR1 LGHNA and CDR2 YSLEER. The CDR3 has 17 amino acids. CDR3 amino acids: CASSQAGQGSSDYSFTF. The CDR3 region has the DNA TGCGCCAGCAGCCAAGCGGGACAGGGTTCATCGGACTATAGCTTCACCTTC.

As regards this clonotype: At one end, the junction sequence differs from germline, possibly due to a read error. The V gene is TRBV29-1, the J gene TRBJ1-5; tentatively, D is TRBD1 (5 bases). This CDR3 has 13 amino acids. Per germline, CDR1 SQVTM and CDR2 ANQGSEA. This chain's CDR3 is CSVVRGPNQLQHF. CDR3 coding DNA: TGCAGCGTTGTGAGGGGCCCCAATCAGCTCCAGCATTTT. The full variable domain, with the rest looked up from reference TRBV29-1 and TRBJ1-5, is SAVISQKPSRDICQRGTSLTIQCQVDSQVTMMFWYRQQPGQSLTLIATANQGSEATYESGFVIDKFPISRPNLTFSTLTVSNMSPEDSSIYLCSVVRGPNQLQHFGDGTRLSIL.

V is TRBV12-3 or TRBV12-4 and J is TRBJ1-2, with D maybe TRBD1 (6 bases). The CDR3 length is 13 residues. CDR3 in DNA: TGTGTCAACACCTTAGGGGGGGCGCGTGGCTACACCTTC. Translation: CVNTLGGARGYTF.

The sample holds many counts of this clonotype. The V gene is TRBV12-3 or TRBV12-4, the J gene TRBJ2-1; TRBD1 agrees at 8 bases. The CDR3 has 16 residues. Germline trimming cut 5 bases from V and 0 bases from J; bases unmatched to any gene: 6. CDR3 DNA sequence: TGTGCCAGCAGTCCAGCCGGGACAGGCTCCTACAATGAGCAGTTCTTC. Its translation is CASSPAGTGSYNEQFF.

This chain links TRBV11-1 with TRBJ2-1; TRBD2 matches 11 bases. This CDR3 region has 16 residues. From germline, CDR1 is SGHAT and CDR2 FQDESV (reference sequence). Trimming removed 5 bases from V and 6 bases from J; junction bases left unmatched: 9. The CDR3 DNA reads TGTGCCAGCAGCGGGATTAGCGGGGGGGCTTGCAATGAGCAGTTCTTC. It yields the protein CASSGISGGACNEQFF.